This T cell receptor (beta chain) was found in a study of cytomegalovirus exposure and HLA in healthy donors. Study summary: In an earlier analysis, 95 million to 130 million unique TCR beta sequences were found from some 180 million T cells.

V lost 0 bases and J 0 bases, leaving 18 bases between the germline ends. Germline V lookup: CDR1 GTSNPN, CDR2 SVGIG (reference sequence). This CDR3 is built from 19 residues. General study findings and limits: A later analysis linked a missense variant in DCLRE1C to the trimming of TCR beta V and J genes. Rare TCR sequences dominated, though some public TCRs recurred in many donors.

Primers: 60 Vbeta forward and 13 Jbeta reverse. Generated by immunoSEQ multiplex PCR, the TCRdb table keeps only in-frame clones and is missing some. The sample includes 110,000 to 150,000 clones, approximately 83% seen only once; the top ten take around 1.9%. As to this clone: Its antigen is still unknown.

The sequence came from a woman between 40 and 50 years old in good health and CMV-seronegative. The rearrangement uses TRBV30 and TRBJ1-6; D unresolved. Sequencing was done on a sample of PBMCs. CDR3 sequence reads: CAWSVNEIPRSSYNSPLHF. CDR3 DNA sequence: TGTGCCTGGAGTGTAAACGAAATACCCCGGAGCTCCTATAATTCACCCCTCCACTTT. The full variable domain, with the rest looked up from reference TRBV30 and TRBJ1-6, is SQTIHQWPATLVQPVGSPLSLECTVEGTSNPNLYWYRQAAGRGLQLLFYSVGIGQISSEVPQNLSASRPQDRQFILSSKKLLLSDSGFYLCAWSVNEIPRSSYNSPLHFGNGTRLTVT.